These 14 T cell receptor beta chains were all obtained from the same sample, sequenced in a study of T cells expressing NK-cell markers. Using the 5' RACE reads, TCRdb records one entry per CDR3 protein without DNA. Its table records hundreds of thousands of distinct CDR3 sequences. The specimen was blood T cells: a sorted CD56 or NKG2C T cell subset, CD4+ or CD8+ T cells, or bulk PBMC T cells (not recorded which). These receptors all come from a man aged 18-30 years in good health.

V and J are TRBV3-1 and TRBJ2-5; TCRdb's D call, TRBD2, is unchecked because there is no DNA. The germline gives CDR1 LGHDT, CDR2 YNNKEL (reference sequence). The CDR3 runs 14 residues. CDR3 protein: CASSQETREETQYF.

V is TRBV4-3 and J is TRBJ2-2; TCRdb gives TRBD2 as the D gene, but with no DNA this cannot be confirmed. The CDR3 covers 17 residues. CDR1 and CDR2 from the germline V gene are LGHNA and YSLEER. The CDR3 region is CASSQGLAGVDTGELFF.

J is TRBJ1-1 and V is TRBV6-5. CDR1 and CDR2 from the germline V gene are MNHEY and SVGAGI. There are 12 residues in the CDR3. CDR3: CASWDRNTEAFF.

The chain recombines TRBV29-1 with TRBJ1-1; the TCRdb D gene call, TRBD1, has no DNA to confirm it. Germline V lookup: CDR1 SQVTM, CDR2 ANQGSEA. CDR3 length: 17 amino acids. CDR3 loop: CSVEGLTGVASSTEAFF.

This chain uses TRBV12-3 or TRBV12-4 with TRBJ2-5; as DNA is missing, the TRBD1 call by TCRdb cannot be tested. The CDR3 is made up of 15 amino acids. This CDR3 reads CASSFWGTGSETQYF.

CDR3 in amino acids: CSAREGLHGNTIYF. J is TRBJ1-3 and V is TRBV20-1. CDR1 is DFQATT, CDR2 SNEGSKA, per germline (reference sequence). The CDR3 runs to 14 residues.

The chain carries TRBV2 and TRBJ2-2. The CDR3 has 13 residues. CDR1 and CDR2 from the germline V gene are SNHLY and FYNNEI. The CDR3 sequence is CASSATVTGELFF.

The chain carries TRBV5-5 and TRBJ2-6; no DNA is available, so the TRBD1 call from TCRdb remains unchecked. Germline values: CDR1 SGHKS, CDR2 YYEKEE (reference sequence). The CDR3 length is 16 residues. The CDR3 sequence is CASSPLGGDGANVLTF.

The rearrangement uses TRBV6-5 and TRBJ2-3; TCRdb's D call of TRBD1 is untestable without DNA. This CDR3 contains 13 residues. CDR1 is MNHEY, CDR2 SVGAGI, per germline. The CDR3: CASSTFRGDTQYF.

The J gene is TRBJ2-6, the V gene TRBV11-1. This CDR3 region has 20 residues. Germline CDR1 is SGHAT and CDR2 is FQDESV (reference sequence). The CDR3 here is CASSLAVYGGPDSGANVLTF.

J is TRBJ2-1 and V is TRBV5-1; the D call of TRBD1 rests on TCRdb alone, since no DNA is present to check it. Per the germline V gene, CDR1 is SGHRS and CDR2 is YFSETQ. This CDR3 has 15 amino acids. Here the CDR3 reads CASREQVSSYNEQFF.

V and J are TRBV7-2 and TRBJ2-7; checking the TCRdb D call of TRBD1 is not possible without DNA. The CDR3 length is 17 residues. In germline, CDR1 is SGHTA, CDR2 FQGNSA. The CDR3 loop reads CASSLGLGTVFSYEQYF.

This CDR3 is CATSRKRLAGGETQYF. V gene TRBV15 combines with J gene TRBJ2-5; there is no DNA to check the TCRdb D call of TRBD2. The CDR3 loop spans 16 amino acids. In germline, CDR1 is LNHNV, CDR2 YYDKDF (reference sequence).

The CDR3 loop is CASSLTGTGDRFGANVLTF. The chain joins TRBV11-2 to TRBJ2-6; TCRdb outputs TRBD1, but without DNA this stays unchecked. Germline values: CDR1 SGHAT, CDR2 FQNNGV. The CDR3 extends over 19 amino acids.